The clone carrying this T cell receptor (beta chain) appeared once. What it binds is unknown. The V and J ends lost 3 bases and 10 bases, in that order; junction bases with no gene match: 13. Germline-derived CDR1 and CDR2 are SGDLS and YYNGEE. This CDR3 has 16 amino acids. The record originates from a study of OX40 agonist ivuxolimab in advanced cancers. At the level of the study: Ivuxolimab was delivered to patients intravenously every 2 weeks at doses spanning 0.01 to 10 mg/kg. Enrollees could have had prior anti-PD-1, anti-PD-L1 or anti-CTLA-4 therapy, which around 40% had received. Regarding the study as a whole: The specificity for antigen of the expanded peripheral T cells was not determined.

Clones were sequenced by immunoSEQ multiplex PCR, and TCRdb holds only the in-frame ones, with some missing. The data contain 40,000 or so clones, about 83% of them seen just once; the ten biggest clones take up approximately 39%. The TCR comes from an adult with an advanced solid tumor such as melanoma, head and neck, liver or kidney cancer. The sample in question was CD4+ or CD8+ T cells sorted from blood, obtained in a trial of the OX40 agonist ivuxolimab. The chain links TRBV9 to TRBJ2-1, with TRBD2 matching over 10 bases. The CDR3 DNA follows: TGTGCCAGCAGCGCCGGAGCCACTAGCGGGATCGAAGAGCAGTTCTTC. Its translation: CASSAGATSGIEEQFF.